Described below is a single T cell receptor (beta chain) sequence and its context. The V gene's germline CDR1 is SNHLY and CDR2 FYNNEI. This CDR3 contains 16 residues. Trimming cost V 1 base and J 3 bases, with 13 bases left between them. The record originates from a study of T cell repertoires in ileal Crohn's disease. The table came from immunoSEQ multiplex PCR; TCRdb's copy has only in-frame clones and leaves some out. The top ten hold about a tenth of the sample, which has about 12,000 clones, around four fifths seen once. Time point here: neoterminal ileum biopsy at postoperative endoscopy, about 6 months after surgery.

The sample was ileal tissue. This clonotype was obtained from an adult with Crohn's disease. This chain connects TRBV2 to TRBJ2-1; D uncertain. The CDR3: CASSEDGGTFYNEQFF. The CDR3 DNA reads TGTGCCAGCAGTGAAGATGGCGGTACATTCTACAATGAGCAGTTCTTC. Full variable domain (outside the CDR3, taken from reference TRBV2 and TRBJ2-1): EPEVTQTPSHQVTQMGQEVILRCVPISNHLYFYWYRQILGQKVEFLVSFYNNEISEKSEIFDDQFSVERPDGSNFTLKIRSTKLEDSAMYFCASSEDGGTFYNEQFFGPGTRLTVL.